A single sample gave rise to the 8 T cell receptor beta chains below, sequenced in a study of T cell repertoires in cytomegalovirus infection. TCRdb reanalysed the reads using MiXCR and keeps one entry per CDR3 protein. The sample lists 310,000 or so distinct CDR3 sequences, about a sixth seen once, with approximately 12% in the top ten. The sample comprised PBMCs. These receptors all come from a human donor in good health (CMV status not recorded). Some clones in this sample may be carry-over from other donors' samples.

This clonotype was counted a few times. This CDR3 reads CASSDKGPYGYTF. CDR3 bases: TGTGCCAGCAGTGATAAGGGTCCCTATGGCTACACCTTC. V usage is TRBV25-1 and J usage is TRBJ1-2; D gene ambiguous. V lost 3 bases and J 4 bases, leaving 9 bases between the germline ends. This CDR3 spans 13 amino acids. In germline, CDR1 is MGHDK, CDR2 SYGVNS.

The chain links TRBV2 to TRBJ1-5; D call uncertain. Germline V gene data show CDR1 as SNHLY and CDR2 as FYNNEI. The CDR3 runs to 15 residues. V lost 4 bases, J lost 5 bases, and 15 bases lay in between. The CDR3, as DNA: TGTGCCAGCAGTGGGGAAGGGAGCTTGTATCAGCCCCAGCATTTT. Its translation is CASSGEGSLYQPQHF.

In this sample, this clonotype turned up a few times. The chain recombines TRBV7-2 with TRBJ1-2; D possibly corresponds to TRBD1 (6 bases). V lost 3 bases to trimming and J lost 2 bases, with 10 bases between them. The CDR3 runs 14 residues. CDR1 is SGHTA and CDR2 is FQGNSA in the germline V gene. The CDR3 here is CASSLDSFNYGYTF. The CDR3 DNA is TGTGCCAGCAGCTTGGACAGTTTCAACTATGGCTACACCTTC.

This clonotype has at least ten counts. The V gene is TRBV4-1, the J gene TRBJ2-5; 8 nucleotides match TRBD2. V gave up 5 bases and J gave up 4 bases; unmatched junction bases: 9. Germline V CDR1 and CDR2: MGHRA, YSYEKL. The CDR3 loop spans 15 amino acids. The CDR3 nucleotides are TGCGCCAGCAGCACCCGAGGGACTAGTGGAGAGACCCAGTACTTC. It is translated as CASSTRGTSGETQYF.

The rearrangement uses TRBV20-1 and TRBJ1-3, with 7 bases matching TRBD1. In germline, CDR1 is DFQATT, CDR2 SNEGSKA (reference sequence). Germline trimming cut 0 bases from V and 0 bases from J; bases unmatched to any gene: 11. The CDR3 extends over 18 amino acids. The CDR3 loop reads CSARDSRQGLGSGNTIYF. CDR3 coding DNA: TGCAGTGCTAGAGATTCGCGACAGGGATTGGGCTCTGGAAACACCATATATTTT.

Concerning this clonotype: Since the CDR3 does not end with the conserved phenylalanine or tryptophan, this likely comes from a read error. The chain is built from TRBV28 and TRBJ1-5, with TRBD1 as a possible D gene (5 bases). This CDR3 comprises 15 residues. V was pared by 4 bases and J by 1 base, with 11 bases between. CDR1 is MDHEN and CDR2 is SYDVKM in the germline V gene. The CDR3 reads CASSSTAISNQPQHS. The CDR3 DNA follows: TGTGCCAGCAGTTCGACAGCAATAAGCAATCAGCCCCAGCATTCT.

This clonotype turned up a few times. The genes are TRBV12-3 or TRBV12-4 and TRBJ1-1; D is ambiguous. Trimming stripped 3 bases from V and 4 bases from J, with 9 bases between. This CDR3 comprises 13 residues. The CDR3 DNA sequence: TGTGCCAGCAGTTTCCTGGGGAGCACTGAAGCTTTCTTT. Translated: CASSFLGSTEAFF.

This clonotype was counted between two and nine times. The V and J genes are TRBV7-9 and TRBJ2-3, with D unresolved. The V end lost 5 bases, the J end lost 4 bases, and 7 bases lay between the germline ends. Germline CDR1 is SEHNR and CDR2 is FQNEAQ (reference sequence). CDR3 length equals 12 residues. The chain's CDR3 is CASSTLPDTQYF. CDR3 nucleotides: TGTGCCAGCAGCACTCTACCAGATACGCAGTATTTT.